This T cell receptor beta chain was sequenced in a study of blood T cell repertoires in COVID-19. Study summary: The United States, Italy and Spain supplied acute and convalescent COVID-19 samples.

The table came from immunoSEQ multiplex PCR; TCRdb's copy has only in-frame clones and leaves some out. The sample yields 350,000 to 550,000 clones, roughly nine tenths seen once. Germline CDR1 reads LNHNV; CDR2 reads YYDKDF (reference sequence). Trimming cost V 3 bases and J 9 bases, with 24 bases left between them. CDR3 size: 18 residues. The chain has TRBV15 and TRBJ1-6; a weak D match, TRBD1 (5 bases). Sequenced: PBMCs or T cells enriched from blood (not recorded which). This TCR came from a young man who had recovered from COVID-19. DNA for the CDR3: TGTGCCACCAGCAGGTCCTACCGGGACTCCACTCGGGGTTCACCCCTCCACTTT. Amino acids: CATSRSYRDSTRGSPLHF.